This T cell receptor (beta chain) was sequenced for a study of blood T cells in healthy people across ages. CDR1 is DFQATT, CDR2 SNEGSKA, per germline (reference sequence). The CDR3 loop spans 13 amino acids. This clonotype was observed a few times. Its antigen is unidentified. For the second PCR, which ran for about 7 to 11 cycles, a sample-barcoded 5' primer and a J-beta primer mix were used. Researchers report that a template-switch adaptor with 12 random nucleotides tagged each cDNA molecule. Each CDR3 protein is one row after TCRdb ran MiXCR on the 5' RACE reads. The sample lists about 780,000 distinct CDR3 sequences, about 46% seen once, with roughly 18% in the top ten. Overall study results and limits: Long-lived donors had more naive CD4+ cells and higher diversity than aged donors. Naive and antigen-experienced cells were not separated, limiting conclusive comparison.

Specimen: blood. The origin of this receptor is an elderly man in good health. This rearrangement joins TRBV20-1 to TRBJ2-3, with TRBD2 matching 7 bases. Here the CDR3 reads CSGRMPSADTQYF. Written as DNA, the CDR3 is TGCAGCGGGAGGATGCCGTCGGCAGATACGCAGTATTTT.